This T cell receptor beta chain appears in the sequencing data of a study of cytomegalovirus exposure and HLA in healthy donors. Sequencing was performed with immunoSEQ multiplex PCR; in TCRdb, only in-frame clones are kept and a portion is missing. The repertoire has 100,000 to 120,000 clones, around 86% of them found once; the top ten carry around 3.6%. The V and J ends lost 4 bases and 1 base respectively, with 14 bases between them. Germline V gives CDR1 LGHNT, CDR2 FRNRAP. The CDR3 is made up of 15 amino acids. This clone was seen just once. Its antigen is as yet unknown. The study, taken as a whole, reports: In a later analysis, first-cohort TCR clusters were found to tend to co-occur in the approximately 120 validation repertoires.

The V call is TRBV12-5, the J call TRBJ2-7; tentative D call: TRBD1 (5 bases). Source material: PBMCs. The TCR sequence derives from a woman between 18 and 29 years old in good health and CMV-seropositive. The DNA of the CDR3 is TGTGCTAGTGGTTCCCCACAGGAGAGATCCTACGAGCAGTACTTC. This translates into CASGSPQERSYEQYF.